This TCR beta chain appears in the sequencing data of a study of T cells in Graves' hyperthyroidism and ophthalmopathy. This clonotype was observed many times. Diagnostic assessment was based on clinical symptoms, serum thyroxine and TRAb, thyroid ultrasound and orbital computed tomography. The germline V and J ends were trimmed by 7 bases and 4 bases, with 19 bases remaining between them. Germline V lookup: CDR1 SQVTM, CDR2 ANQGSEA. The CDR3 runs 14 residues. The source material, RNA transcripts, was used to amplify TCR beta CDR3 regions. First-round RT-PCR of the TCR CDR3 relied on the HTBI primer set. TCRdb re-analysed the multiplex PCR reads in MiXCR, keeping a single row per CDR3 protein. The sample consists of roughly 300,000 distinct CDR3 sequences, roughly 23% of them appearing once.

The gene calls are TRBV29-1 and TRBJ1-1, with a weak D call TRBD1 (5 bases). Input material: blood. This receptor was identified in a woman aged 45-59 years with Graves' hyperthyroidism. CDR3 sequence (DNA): TGCAGCGCTGGGGGAGGGGAGTGGGGCACTGAAGCTTTCTTT. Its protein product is CSAGGGEWGTEAFF.